These 4 T cell receptor beta chains were all obtained from the same sample, sequenced in a study of blood T cell repertoires in COVID-19 (TCRdb year 2020). The library was obtained by the immunoSEQ multiplex PCR assay. TCRdb took over this immuneACCESS table, retaining in-frame rearrangements with V and J assigned. Such tables are incomplete; in checked studies, under half of the missing clones stem from an unresolved V gene, and the remainder is unexplained. The sample data list some 240,000 clones, and about 79% of these were observed just once. Jointly, the top ten make up around 9.6% of the sample. The specimen was peripheral blood. Receptor source: a woman older than 75 with acute or convalescent COVID-19.

The chain couples TRBV4-1 to TRBJ2-2; D unresolved. CDR1 is MGHRA and CDR2 is YSYEKL in the germline V gene. The CDR3 spans 14 residues. Deletions cut 1 base from V and 0 bases from J, with 3 bases between. In DNA, the CDR3 is TGCGCCAGCAGCCAAGTCACGAACACCGGGGAGCTGTTTTTT. Protein sequence: CASSQVTNTGELFF.

Note on this clone: One junction end disagrees with the germline gene, perhaps due to a read error. V is TRBV3-1 (or the pseudogene TRBV3-2) and J is TRBJ2-4; possible D gene TRBD2, 6 bases. Looked up from germline, CDR1 is LGHDT and CDR2 is YNNKEL (reference sequence). The length of the CDR3 is 14 residues. DNA of the CDR3: TGTGCCAGCAGCCAAGGGGAGGCCAGAAACATTCAGTACTTC. This translates into CASSQGEARNIQYF.

V is TRBV5-6 and J is TRBJ2-5; maybe TRBD2 (6 bases). Germline CDR1 is SGHDT and CDR2 is YYEEEE. The CDR3 has 14 residues. With 2 bases removed from V and 4 bases from J, the gap between germline ends came to 12 bases. DNA for the CDR3: TGTGCCAGCAGCTTCCCCGGGACTGGAGAGACCCAGTACTTC. Its protein is CASSFPGTGETQYF.

This clone has just a few counts. Other DNA sequences in the sample encode the same CDR3. The V call is TRBV19, the J call TRBJ1-5; TRBD1 aligns across 9 bases. Germline V gives CDR1 LNHDA, CDR2 SQIVND (reference sequence). The ends lost 4 bases at V and 7 bases at J; junction bases unmatched: 8. The CDR3 is made up of 15 amino acids. This CDR3 is CASSTPGQGTQPQHF. DNA for the CDR3: TGTGCCAGTAGTACCCCGGGACAGGGAACGCAGCCCCAGCATTTT.